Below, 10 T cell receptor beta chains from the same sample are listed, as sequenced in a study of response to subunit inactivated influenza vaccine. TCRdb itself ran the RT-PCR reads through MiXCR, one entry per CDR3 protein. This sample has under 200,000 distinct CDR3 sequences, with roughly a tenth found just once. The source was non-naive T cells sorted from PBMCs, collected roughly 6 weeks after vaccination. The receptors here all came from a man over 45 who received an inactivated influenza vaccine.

CDR3 residues: CASSASGGSPDTQYF. The CDR3 DNA reads as TGTGCCAGCAGCGCCTCCGGTGGATCTCCGGATACGCAGTATTTT. The chain joins TRBV11-2 to TRBJ2-3, with D unresolved. There are 15 residues in the CDR3. With 5 bases removed from V and 6 bases from J, the gap between germline ends came to 18 bases. Germline assignment: CDR1 SGHAT and CDR2 FQNNGV.

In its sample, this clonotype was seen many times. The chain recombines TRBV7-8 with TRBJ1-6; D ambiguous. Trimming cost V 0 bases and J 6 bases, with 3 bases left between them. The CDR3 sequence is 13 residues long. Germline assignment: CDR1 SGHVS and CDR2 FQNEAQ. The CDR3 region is CASSLATNSPLHF. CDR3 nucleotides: TGTGCCAGCAGCTTAGCCACTAATTCACCCCTCCACTTT.

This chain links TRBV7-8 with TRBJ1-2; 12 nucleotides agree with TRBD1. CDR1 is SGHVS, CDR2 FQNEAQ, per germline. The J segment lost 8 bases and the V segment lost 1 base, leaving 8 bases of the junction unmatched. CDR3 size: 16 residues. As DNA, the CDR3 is TGTGCCAGCAGCTTAGATGGGACAGGGGGCGCGGGCGGCTACACCTTC. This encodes CASSLDGTGGAGGYTF.

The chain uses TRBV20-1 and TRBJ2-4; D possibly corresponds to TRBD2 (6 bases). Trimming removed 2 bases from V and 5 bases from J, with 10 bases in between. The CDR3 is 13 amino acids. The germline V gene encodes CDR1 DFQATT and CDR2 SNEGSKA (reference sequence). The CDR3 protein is CSARREAQNIQYF. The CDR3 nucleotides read TGCAGTGCTAGAAGGGAGGCACAAAACATTCAGTACTTC.

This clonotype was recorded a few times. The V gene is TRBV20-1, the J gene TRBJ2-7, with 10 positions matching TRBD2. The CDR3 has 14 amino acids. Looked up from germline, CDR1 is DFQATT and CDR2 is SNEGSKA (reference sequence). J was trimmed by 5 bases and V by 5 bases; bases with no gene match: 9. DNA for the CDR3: TGCAGTGCTTCCCAAGCGGGAGGGCAAAACGAGCAGTACTTC. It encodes CSASQAGGQNEQYF.

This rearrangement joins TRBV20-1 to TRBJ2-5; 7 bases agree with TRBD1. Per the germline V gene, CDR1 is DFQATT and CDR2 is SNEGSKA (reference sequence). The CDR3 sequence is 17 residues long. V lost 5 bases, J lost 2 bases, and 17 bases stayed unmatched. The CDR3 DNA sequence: TGCAGTGCTTTCCGACAGGGATCGGATATCTGGCAAGAGACCCAGTACTTC. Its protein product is CSAFRQGSDIWQETQYF.

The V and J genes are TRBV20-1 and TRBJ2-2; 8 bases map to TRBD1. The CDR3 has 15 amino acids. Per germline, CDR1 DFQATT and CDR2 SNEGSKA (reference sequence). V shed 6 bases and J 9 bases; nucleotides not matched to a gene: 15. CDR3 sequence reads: CSANGQGDGLRELFF. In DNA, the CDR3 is TGCAGTGCGAACGGACAGGGAGATGGACTACGGGAGCTGTTTTTT.

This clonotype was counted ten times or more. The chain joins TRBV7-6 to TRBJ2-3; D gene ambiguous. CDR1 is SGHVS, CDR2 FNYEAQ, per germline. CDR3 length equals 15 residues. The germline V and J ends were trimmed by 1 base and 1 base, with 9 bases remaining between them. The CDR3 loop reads CASSLGVLGTDTQYF. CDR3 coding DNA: TGTGCCAGCAGCTTAGGGGTTCTCGGCACAGATACGCAGTATTTT.

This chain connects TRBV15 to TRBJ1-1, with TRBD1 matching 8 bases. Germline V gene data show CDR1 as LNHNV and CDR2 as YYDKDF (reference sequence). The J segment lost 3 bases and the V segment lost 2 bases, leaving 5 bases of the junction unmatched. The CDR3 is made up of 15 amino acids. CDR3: CATSRFRGLDTEAFF. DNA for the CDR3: TGTGCCACCAGCAGATTCAGGGGGCTGGACACTGAAGCTTTCTTT.

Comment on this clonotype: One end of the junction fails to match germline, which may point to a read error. CDR3 loop: CTSSQYRAAQETQYF. The CDR3 bases are TGCACCAGCAGCCAATACAGGGCAGCCCAAGAGACCCAGTACTTC. The J gene is TRBJ2-5, the V gene TRBV4-3; TRBD1 is a possible D gene (6 bases). The germline CDR1 and CDR2 sequences are LGHNA and YSLEER. The CDR3 has 15 amino acids.